The rows below give T cell receptor beta chains drawn from one sample of a study of blood T cells in healthy people across ages. One entry per CDR3 protein results from TCRdb running MiXCR on the 5' RACE reads. This sample has over a million distinct CDR3 sequences, with over 35% found just once. Sequencing input: blood. All receptors come from a woman in her fifties or sixties in good health. Each CDR3 is given with its conserved first and last residue. The D gene is left open where the match is weak. Size is stated for part of the rows, as once, few or many counts, or as a class when the clone is expanded.

d_gene: TRBD1; abundance: NA; v_gene: TRBV3-1; j_gene: TRBJ1-1; CDR3nt: TGTGCCAGCATGAAGGGACAGGGGAGCACTGAAGCTTTCTTT; CDR3aa: CASMKGQGSTEAFF
d_gene: NA; abundance: many; v_gene: TRBV5-1; j_gene: TRBJ1-1; CDR3nt: TGTGCCAGCAGCTTAGAGGTGAACACTGAAGCTTTCTTT; CDR3aa: CASSLEVNTEAFF
d_gene: NA; abundance: few; v_gene: TRBV6-5; j_gene: TRBJ1-1; CDR3nt: TGTGCCAGCAGTTACTCCAAGGGACGGTGGTCAGCTTTCTTT; CDR3aa: CASSYSKGRWSAFF
d_gene: NA; abundance: many; v_gene: TRBV12-3/TRBV12-4; j_gene: TRBJ1-5; CDR3nt: TGTGCCAGCAGTTCCGCCCGGGGCGCAGGGCAGCCCCAGCATTTT; CDR3aa: CASSSARGAGQPQHF
d_gene: NA; abundance: NA; v_gene: TRBV11-1; j_gene: TRBJ2-5; CDR3nt: TGTGCCAGCAGCTTAGACCCCCACAAAAGTTGGGAGACCCAGTACTTC; CDR3aa: CASSLDPHKSWETQYF
d_gene: TRBD2; abundance: NA; v_gene: TRBV18; j_gene: TRBJ2-1; CDR3nt: TGTGCCAGCTCACCCCTACTAGCGGGAGTGGGCAATGAGCAGTTCTTC; CDR3aa: CASSPLLAGVGNEQFF
d_gene: NA; abundance: NA; v_gene: TRBV27; j_gene: TRBJ2-3; CDR3nt: TGTGCCAGCAGTTTAGTTGTGGGGAACCGGTACACAGATACGCAGTATTTT; CDR3aa: CASSLVVGNRYTDTQYF
d_gene: NA; abundance: NA; v_gene: TRBV6-5; j_gene: TRBJ1-1; CDR3nt: TGTGCCAGCAGTTCACAGGGTCCTAACACTGAAGCTTTCTTT; CDR3aa: CASSSQGPNTEAFF
d_gene: NA; abundance: NA; v_gene: TRBV14; j_gene: TRBJ2-1; CDR3nt: TGTGCCAGCAGCCATTGGGTAGCGAGTGAGCAGTTCTTC; CDR3aa: CASSHWVASEQFF
d_gene: NA; abundance: NA; v_gene: TRBV6-5; j_gene: TRBJ1-5; CDR3nt: TGTGCCAGCACCCTCCCCCTCGATCAGCCCCAGCATTTT; CDR3aa: CASTLPLDQPQHF
d_gene: TRBD1; abundance: NA; v_gene: TRBV28; j_gene: TRBJ1-2; CDR3nt: TGTGCCAGCAGTTTACCCCCCGGACAGGGAGGGGGCCATGGCTACACCTTC; CDR3aa: CASSLPPGQGGGHGYTF
d_gene: TRBD2; abundance: NA; v_gene: TRBV7-9; j_gene: TRBJ2-3; CDR3nt: TGTTCCAGCAGCTTAGGGGGACTAGCGGGGGCCACAGATACGCAGTATTTT; CDR3aa: CSSSLGGLAGATDTQYF
d_gene: NA; abundance: once; v_gene: TRBV7-9; j_gene: TRBJ1-4; CDR3nt: TGTGCCAGCAGCTCCCGGGACGGTATTAATGAAAAACTGTTTTTT; CDR3aa: CASSSRDGINEKLFF
d_gene: NA; abundance: NA; v_gene: TRBV29-1; j_gene: TRBJ2-1; CDR3nt: TGCAGCGGGACCCAGGGTCCGGTGGGTGAGCAGTTCTTC; CDR3aa: CSGTQGPVGEQFF
d_gene: NA; abundance: NA; v_gene: TRBV27; j_gene: TRBJ2-7; CDR3nt: TGTGCCAGCAGCACCCCCGGTGGCGAGCAGTACTTC; CDR3aa: CASSTPGGEQYF
d_gene: NA; abundance: few; v_gene: TRBV6-2/TRBV6-3; j_gene: TRBJ2-5; CDR3nt: TGTGCCAGCAGTTACTCGTTCGCGTTGGAAAAAGAGACCCAGTACTTC; CDR3aa: CASSYSFALEKETQYF
d_gene: TRBD2; abundance: NA; v_gene: TRBV20-1; j_gene: TRBJ2-3; CDR3nt: TGCAGTGCTATGCTAGCGGGCGACCTCAGCATAGATACGCAGTATTTT; CDR3aa: CSAMLAGDLSIDTQYF
d_gene: TRBD2; abundance: many; v_gene: TRBV7-9; j_gene: TRBJ2-5; CDR3nt: TGTGCCAGCAGCTTTTCGGGAGGCGAGACCCAGTACTTC; CDR3aa: CASSFSGGETQYF
d_gene: NA; abundance: NA; v_gene: TRBV7-9; j_gene: TRBJ2-7; CDR3nt: TGTGCCAGCAGCTTAATGGCCCCACGTTACGAGCAGTACTTC; CDR3aa: CASSLMAPRYEQYF
d_gene: TRBD2; abundance: NA; v_gene: TRBV9; j_gene: TRBJ2-1; CDR3nt: TGTGCCAGCAGCGTGAGCGGGAGGGAGGACAATGAGCAGTTCTTC; CDR3aa: CASSVSGREDNEQFF
d_gene: NA; abundance: NA; v_gene: TRBV3-1; j_gene: TRBJ2-3; CDR3nt: TGTGCCAGCAGCCCGCAAGCGGTTAGCTCAGATACGCAGTATTTT; CDR3aa: CASSPQAVSSDTQYF
d_gene: NA; abundance: few; v_gene: TRBV7-3; j_gene: TRBJ2-7; CDR3nt: TGTGCCAGCAGCTCCTCGACAGAGAGCTACGAGCAGTACTTC; CDR3aa: CASSSSTESYEQYF
d_gene: NA; abundance: NA; v_gene: TRBV7-7; j_gene: TRBJ2-3; CDR3nt: TGTGCCAGCAGCTCGGCGGTCTCAGATACGCAGTATTTT; CDR3aa: CASSSAVSDTQYF
d_gene: TRBD2; abundance: few; v_gene: TRBV9; j_gene: TRBJ2-1; CDR3nt: TGTGCCAGCAGCGCAGGCGGGAGTAACAGCAATGAGCAGTTCTTC; CDR3aa: CASSAGGSNSNEQFF
d_gene: TRBD1; abundance: NA; v_gene: TRBV7-2; j_gene: TRBJ2-7; CDR3nt: TGTGCCAGCAGCCCGACAGGGGCGGCTTACGAGCAGTACTTC; CDR3aa: CASSPTGAAYEQYF
d_gene: TRBD1; abundance: few; v_gene: TRBV20-1; j_gene: TRBJ1-2; CDR3nt: TGCAGTGCTAAGGGACAGGACTATGGCTACACCTTC; CDR3aa: CSAKGQDYGYTF
d_gene: NA; abundance: NA; v_gene: TRBV10-3; j_gene: TRBJ2-1; CDR3nt: TGTGCCATCAGTGAGTCCTGGTTGGGCGGTTCGAAGGGCAATGAGCAGTTCTTC; CDR3aa: CAISESWLGGSKGNEQFF
d_gene: TRBD2; abundance: NA; v_gene: TRBV28; j_gene: TRBJ2-7; CDR3nt: TGTGCCAGCAGTTGGTCCGGGTTCAGCGGGATCTACTCCTACGAGCAGTACTTC; CDR3aa: CASSWSGFSGIYSYEQYF
d_gene: TRBD2; abundance: NA; v_gene: TRBV4-2; j_gene: TRBJ2-3; CDR3nt: TGTGCCAGCAGCCCCCGGGACTACCACACGAAGGGAGATACGCAGTATTTT; CDR3aa: CASSPRDYHTKGDTQYF
d_gene: NA; abundance: NA; v_gene: TRBV9; j_gene: TRBJ2-1; CDR3nt: TGTGCCAGCAGCGTAGAAGTGGGGGCTTACAATGAGCAGTTCTTC; CDR3aa: CASSVEVGAYNEQFF
d_gene: NA; abundance: NA; v_gene: TRBV25-1; j_gene: TRBJ2-7; CDR3nt: TGTGCCAGCAGTGCTATAGGCCGTGGGCGGGACTCCCAGGTCCACGAGCAGTACTTC; CDR3aa: CASSAIGRGRDSQVHEQYF
d_gene: NA; abundance: NA; v_gene: TRBV6-5; j_gene: TRBJ2-3; CDR3nt: TGTGCCAGCAGTTATGGCCCGCATAGCACAGATACGCAGTATTTT; CDR3aa: CASSYGPHSTDTQYF
d_gene: NA; abundance: NA; v_gene: TRBV5-6; j_gene: TRBJ1-2; CDR3nt: TGTGCCAGCAGCTTGCTCCGGGTCTACTATGGCTACACCTTC; CDR3aa: CASSLLRVYYGYTF
d_gene: NA; abundance: NA; v_gene: TRBV6-5; j_gene: TRBJ2-6; CDR3nt: TGTGCCAGCAGTTACCAGGGTTCTGGGGCCAACGTCCTGACTTTC; CDR3aa: CASSYQGSGANVLTF
d_gene: TRBD2; abundance: few; v_gene: TRBV15; j_gene: TRBJ2-1; CDR3nt: TGTGCCACCAGCCGACTAGCGAATGAGCAGTTCTTC; CDR3aa: CATSRLANEQFF
d_gene: NA; abundance: NA; v_gene: TRBV7-2; j_gene: TRBJ2-4; CDR3nt: TGTGCCAGCAGCTACAAGGCCAACTCGGGCCGAGCCAAAAACATTCAGTACTTC; CDR3aa: CASSYKANSGRAKNIQYF
d_gene: NA; abundance: few; v_gene: TRBV30; j_gene: TRBJ2-5; CDR3nt: TGTGCCTCGACCCGGGGTTTAGAGACCCAGTACTTC; CDR3aa: CASTRGLETQYF
d_gene: TRBD2; abundance: NA; v_gene: TRBV7-9; j_gene: TRBJ2-7; CDR3nt: TGTGCCAGCAGCGCCCCAACTAGCGAGCGCTACGAGCAGTACTTC; CDR3aa: CASSAPTSERYEQYF
d_gene: NA; abundance: NA; v_gene: TRBV29-1; j_gene: TRBJ2-6; CDR3nt: TGCAGCGTTGACGACTCAGTAGGGTGCTGTGGGGCCAACGTCCTGACTTTC; CDR3aa: CSVDDSVGCCGANVLTF
d_gene: NA; abundance: NA; v_gene: TRBV4-2; j_gene: TRBJ2-6; CDR3nt: TGTGCCAGCAGCCAAGGACGTCTCTCTGGGGCCAACGTCCTGACTTTC; CDR3aa: CASSQGRLSGANVLTF
d_gene: TRBD1; abundance: NA; v_gene: TRBV2; j_gene: TRBJ1-4; CDR3nt: TGTGCCAGCAGGGACAGGACCGTACTAGATGAAAAACTGTTTTTT; CDR3aa: CASRDRTVLDEKLFF
d_gene: TRBD2; abundance: few; v_gene: TRBV6-1; j_gene: TRBJ2-1; CDR3nt: TGTGCCAGCAGGGGGGCGGGAGGGCTTGGATACAATGAGCAGTTCTTC; CDR3aa: CASRGAGGLGYNEQFF
d_gene: NA; abundance: few; v_gene: TRBV18; j_gene: TRBJ2-7; CDR3nt: TGTGCCAGCTCACCAACTACAACCTACGAGCAGTACTTC; CDR3aa: CASSPTTTYEQYF
d_gene: TRBD2; abundance: once; v_gene: TRBV20-1; j_gene: TRBJ2-1; CDR3nt: TGCAGTGCTAGAGGGCTAGCGGGAGGTGGGTACAATGAGCAGTTCTTC; CDR3aa: CSARGLAGGGYNEQFF
d_gene: NA; abundance: few; v_gene: TRBV4-2; j_gene: TRBJ1-5; CDR3nt: TGTGCCAGCAGCCAAGAAAACCGGGACACCAATCAGCCCCAGCATTTT; CDR3aa: CASSQENRDTNQPQHF
d_gene: NA; abundance: NA; v_gene: TRBV5-6; j_gene: TRBJ2-1; CDR3nt: TGTGCCAGCAGCTTGCCTAGCGAGACCTACAATGAGCAGTTCTTC; CDR3aa: CASSLPSETYNEQFF
d_gene: NA; abundance: NA; v_gene: TRBV28; j_gene: TRBJ1-1; CDR3nt: TGTGCCAGCAGTTACCCCTATAACACTGAAGCTTTCTTT; CDR3aa: CASSYPYNTEAFF
d_gene: TRBD2; abundance: NA; v_gene: TRBV20-1; j_gene: TRBJ2-4; CDR3nt: TGCAGTGCTAGATCCACCTCTGGCGGGAGGAACATTCAGTACTTC; CDR3aa: CSARSTSGGRNIQYF
d_gene: TRBD1; abundance: NA; v_gene: TRBV12-3/TRBV12-4; j_gene: TRBJ2-7; CDR3nt: TGTGCCAGCCGAGGACAGGGTAGGGACGAGCAGTACTTC; CDR3aa: CASRGQGRDEQYF
d_gene: NA; abundance: NA; v_gene: TRBV12-3/TRBV12-4; j_gene: TRBJ2-7; CDR3nt: TGTGCCAGCAGTGACCGGGACATGCAGTACTTC; CDR3aa: CASSDRDMQYF
d_gene: TRBD2; abundance: NA; v_gene: TRBV20-1; j_gene: TRBJ2-3; CDR3nt: TGCAGTGTTTTAGCGGGAGGGCCGGGGACAGATACGCAGTATTTT; CDR3aa: CSVLAGGPGTDTQYF
d_gene: TRBD2; abundance: few; v_gene: TRBV7-2; j_gene: TRBJ2-7; CDR3nt: TGTGCCAGCAGCCTAGCGGGAGGTTTTAACAATGAGCAGTACTTC; CDR3aa: CASSLAGGFNNEQYF
d_gene: NA; abundance: NA; v_gene: TRBV6-5; j_gene: TRBJ1-2; CDR3nt: TGTGCCAGCACCCGCGTCGGGGTCGGAGGCTATGGCTACACCTTC; CDR3aa: CASTRVGVGGYGYTF
d_gene: NA; abundance: NA; v_gene: TRBV12-3/TRBV12-4; j_gene: TRBJ1-5; CDR3nt: TGTGCCAGCAGCCTACCGGGAGGTCGAAATCAGCCCCAGCATTTT; CDR3aa: CASSLPGGRNQPQHF
d_gene: NA; abundance: NA; v_gene: TRBV6-1; j_gene: TRBJ2-7; CDR3nt: TGTGCCAGCAGTGAATGGTCCCAGTACGAGCAGTACTTC; CDR3aa: CASSEWSQYEQYF
d_gene: NA; abundance: few; v_gene: TRBV2; j_gene: TRBJ1-6; CDR3nt: TGTGCCAGCAGGGGACCATCCCTCCACTTT; CDR3aa: CASRGPSLHF
d_gene: TRBD1; abundance: few; v_gene: TRBV7-8; j_gene: TRBJ1-6; CDR3nt: TGTGCCAGCAGCTTAGCCACCGGACAGGGGGACAATTCACCCCTCCACTTT; CDR3aa: CASSLATGQGDNSPLHF
d_gene: TRBD2; abundance: NA; v_gene: TRBV6-5; j_gene: TRBJ2-1; CDR3nt: TGTGCCAGCAGCCGAAGCGGGAGGGCATGGGATGAGCAGTTCTTC; CDR3aa: CASSRSGRAWDEQFF
d_gene: NA; abundance: NA; v_gene: TRBV20-1; j_gene: TRBJ2-7; CDR3nt: TGCAGCGGGGTTTCGGTAACAGAGGACTACGAGCAGTACTTC; CDR3aa: CSGVSVTEDYEQYF
d_gene: TRBD1; abundance: few; v_gene: TRBV29-1; j_gene: TRBJ1-2; CDR3nt: TGCAGCGTTTCAGGGGGGTTTAACTATGGCTACACCTTC; CDR3aa: CSVSGGFNYGYTF